One sample yielded the 14 T cell receptor beta chains listed below, sequenced in a study of blood T cell repertoires in COVID-19. Sequencing used immunoSEQ multiplex PCR; TCRdb keeps in-frame clones, though not all of them. The table shows about half a million clones, with 75% to 90% occurring only once. The sample consisted of peripheral blood. The receptors shown here come from a man aged 18 to 29 with COVID-19, enrolled during active disease.

Here the CDR3 reads CASSQELGTLTEAFF. The DNA for the CDR3 is TGTGCCAGCAGCCAGGAGCTCGGGACACTGACTGAAGCTTTCTTT. The chain recombines TRBV3-1 (or the pseudogene TRBV3-2) with TRBJ1-1; tentative D call: TRBD1 (6 bases). Per germline, CDR1 LGHDT and CDR2 YNNKEL (reference sequence). The CDR3 has 15 residues. V lost 3 bases, J lost 5 bases, and 16 bases lay in between.

The chain combines TRBV19 with TRBJ2-1, with 13 bases aligning to TRBD2. The CDR3 runs to 15 residues. J was trimmed by 2 bases and V by 5 bases; bases with no gene match: 0. In germline, CDR1 is LNHDA, CDR2 SQIVND (reference sequence). For the CDR3, the DNA is TGTGCCAGTAGTGGGACTAGCGGGGCCTACAATGAGCAGTTCTTC. The encoded protein is CASSGTSGAYNEQFF.

The chain carries TRBV2 and TRBJ1-1, with D possibly matching TRBD1 (6 bases). V shed 3 bases and J shed 5 bases, with 10 bases lying between them. This CDR3 is 13 amino acids long. Per the germline V gene, CDR1 is SNHLY and CDR2 is FYNNEI. Here the CDR3 DNA reads TGTGCCAGCAGTGAGCAGGGGCCTACTGAAGCTTTCTTT. It codes for CASSEQGPTEAFF.

This clone was counted a few times. The chain combines TRBV30 with TRBJ1-5; D may be TRBD1 (5 bases). CDR3 length: 13 residues. V lost 3 bases, J lost 5 bases, and 11 bases lay in between. Germline V gene lookup returns CDR1 GTSNPN and CDR2 SVGIG (reference sequence). In DNA form, the CDR3 reads TGTGCCTGGAGCGCGGGGGTTCATCAGCCCCAGCATTTT. As protein: CAWSAGVHQPQHF. Variable domain in full (rest from reference TRBV30 and TRBJ1-5): SQTIHQWPATLVQPVGSPLSLECTVEGTSNPNLYWYRQAAGRGLQLLFYSVGIGQISSEVPQNLSASRPQDRQFILSSKKLLLSDSGFYLCAWSAGVHQPQHFGDGTRLSIL.

V is TRBV6-5 and J is TRBJ2-7, with TRBD1 matching 8 bases. From germline, CDR1 is MNHEY and CDR2 SVGAGI. V lost 2 bases and J lost 4; bases outside the gene matches: 10. The length of the CDR3 is 16 residues. The CDR3 DNA is TGTGCCAGCAGTTACCCGAGCCGGACAGGGACGTACGAGCAGTACTTC. Translation: CASSYPSRTGTYEQYF.

The chain has TRBV7-9 and TRBJ2-7; unclear D gene. The CDR3 spans 12 residues. Trimming stripped 5 bases from V and 3 bases from J, with 8 bases between. Germline lookup yields CDR1 SEHNR and CDR2 FQNEAQ (reference sequence). The CDR3 spells CASSGVSYEQYF. As DNA, the CDR3 is TGTGCCAGCAGCGGTGTTAGCTACGAGCAGTACTTC. Variable domain in full (rest from reference TRBV7-9 and TRBJ2-7): DTGVSQNPRHKITKRGQNVTFRCDPISEHNRLYWYRQTLGQGPEFLTYFQNEAQLEKSRLLSDRFSAERPKGSFSTLEIQRTEQGDSAMYLCASSGVSYEQYFGPGTRLTVT.

The chain is built from TRBV27 and TRBJ1-6; no clear D. The germline gives CDR1 MNHEY, CDR2 SMNVEV (reference sequence). This CDR3 is built from 15 residues. The V gene lost 6 bases and the J gene lost 0 bases, with 9 bases spanning the gap. CDR3: CASRLSSSYNSPLHF. Here the CDR3 DNA reads TGTGCCAGCAGGCTTTCGAGCTCCTATAATTCACCCCTCCACTTT.

V gene TRBV20-1 combines with J gene TRBJ2-7, with TRBD2 matching 14 bases. Trimming took 3 bases from V and 5 from J; bases not matched to a gene: 3. This CDR3 has 14 amino acids. CDR1 is DFQATT, CDR2 SNEGSKA, per germline (reference sequence). CDR3 bases: TGCAGTGCTAGTAGACTAGCGGGAGGGAACGAGCAGTACTTC. It translates to CSASRLAGGNEQYF.

This chain links TRBV7-9 with TRBJ2-1; possible D gene TRBD2, 5 bases. Trimming removed 5 bases at V and 7 bases at J, with 27 bases between. Germline lookup yields CDR1 SEHNR and CDR2 FQNEAQ (reference sequence). CDR3 length: 18 amino acids. CDR3 bases: TGTGCCAGCAGCACCACAGCGGTGGGCAAAGCTAGACTAAATGAGCAGTTCTTC. Translation gives CASSTTAVGKARLNEQFF.

The chain couples TRBV7-9 to TRBJ2-7; D not certain. Looked up from germline, CDR1 is SEHNR and CDR2 is FQNEAQ (reference sequence). V dropped 5 bases and J dropped 9 bases, with 20 bases sitting between them. The CDR3 is 14 residues long. The CDR3 DNA follows: TGTGCCAGCAGCCCGGAAGGCGTCCCTAGAGCGCAGTACTTC. Translation: CASSPEGVPRAQYF.

The chain uses TRBV7-2 and TRBJ2-7, with D perhaps matching TRBD1 (5 bases). V shed 1 base and J shed 2 bases, with 12 bases lying between them. This CDR3 is 15 amino acids long. Germline CDR1 is SGHTA and CDR2 is FQGNSA. The CDR3 reads CASSLEGLVPYEQYF. In nucleotides, the CDR3 is TGTGCCAGCAGCTTAGAGGGGCTAGTGCCCTACGAGCAGTACTTC.

V and J are TRBV19 and TRBJ2-1; D is perhaps TRBD2 (6 bases). The CDR3 loop spans 14 amino acids. Germline CDR1 LNHDA, CDR2 SQIVND (reference sequence). V was shortened by 6 bases and J by 7 bases, with 16 bases between the two germline ends. The CDR3 sequence is CASSRPGRGNEQFF. In DNA, the CDR3 is TGTGCCAGTAGCCGACCCGGGAGAGGTAATGAGCAGTTCTTC.

About this clone itself: Additional DNA sequences in this sample encode the identical CDR3. The chain uses TRBV12-3 or TRBV12-4 and TRBJ1-5; D uncertain. The CDR3 loop spans 13 amino acids. The V gene lost 3 bases and the J gene lost 7 bases, with 10 bases spanning the gap. For the CDR3, the DNA is TGTGCCAGCAGTTTGCGGGGTGTCCAGCCCCAGCATTTT. As protein: CASSLRGVQPQHF.

The rearrangement links TRBV6-5 to TRBJ2-2; 8 bases fit TRBD2. The CDR3 sequence is 15 residues long. From germline, CDR1 is MNHEY and CDR2 SVGAGI. J gave up 5 bases and V 2 bases, and 4 bases lay outside the gene matches. The CDR3 DNA sequence: TGTGCCAGCAGTTACGGAGCGGGGGTGACCGGGGAGCTGTTTTTT. Encoded protein: CASSYGAGVTGELFF.